This TCR beta chain was observed in a study of shared clonotypes between healthy human individuals. Study-level results: Sequencing depth was predicted to influence how clonotypes are shared among donors.

Remarks on this clone: Its antigen remains unknown.

V gave up 5 bases and J gave up 1 base; unmatched junction bases: 6. The CDR3 is 15 amino acids. The germline gives CDR1 PRHDT, CDR2 FYEKMQ (reference sequence). Within Nashville, Tennessee resided all donors, each a Caucasian adult. A deep-level run was used for the assay. Loaded into unsorted PBMC replicate PCRs was approximately 270 ng DNA, 25,000 to 30,000 T cell genomes. TCRdb's table, derived via immunoSEQ multiplex PCR, lists solely in-frame clones and lacks some. In the table there are fewer than 500,000 clones, 60% to 80% of which are singletons. This TCR was recovered from a woman aged 40 to 50 in good health. Some clones in this sample may be carry-over from other donors' samples. The chain recombines TRBV13 with TRBJ2-7; 9 bases are a match to TRBD1. Sample: PBMCs. The CDR3 spells CASSTRDRVSYEQYF. In DNA form, the CDR3 reads TGTGCCAGCAGCACACGGGACAGGGTTTCCTACGAGCAGTACTTC.